This TCR beta chain came from a study of cytomegalovirus exposure and HLA in healthy donors. Study-wide results and limits: Later analysis showed TCR association rates varying by HLA locus, highest for DRB1 and lowest for HLA-C. It was reported in a later analysis that an Asian-associated ancestry cluster showed fewer N-insertions than the approximately 690-donor mean.

PCR amplification relied on 60 Vbeta primers (plus 13 Jbeta primers). This table comes from immunoSEQ multiplex PCR, and its TCRdb copy is limited to in-frame clones, with some not included. The sample has 35,000 to 45,000 clones, and its top ten clones hold about 4.2%. A remark on this clone: Its specificity is not known.

V was cut by 5 bases and J by 3 bases, with 11 bases left in between. The CDR3 sequence is 13 residues long. Per germline, CDR1 KGHSH and CDR2 LQKENI. This clonotype was sampled from a male donor in good health and CMV-seronegative. The sequenced sample was PBMCs. J is TRBJ2-7 and V is TRBV18; possibly TRBD2 for D (5 bases). The DNA for the CDR3 is TGTGCCAGCTCAGCGTACCGGGACTACGAGCAGTACTTC. As protein: CASSAYRDYEQYF.